The 31 T cell receptor beta chains given below trace back to one sample, sequenced in a study of blood T cell dynamics during melanoma immunotherapy. Assay: immunoSEQ multiplex PCR; the TCRdb copy retains only in-frame clones and omits some. The sample holds 11,000 or so clones; roughly 90% are singletons and the top ten take 24%. The time point was: week 3, after first cycle of checkpoint inhibitor. Sequences were derived from blood, sampled from a patient treated with checkpoint blockade. These TCRs come from a human donor with melanoma.

This clone was recorded only once. This sequence joins TRBV9 and TRBJ2-3; D gene uncertain. The V and J ends lost 3 bases and 2 bases respectively, with 22 bases between them. This CDR3 is built from 18 residues. Germline V lookup: CDR1 SGDLS, CDR2 YYNGEE. CDR3 nucleotides: TGTGCCAGCAGCGCCCCCCTTTGGTGTTGGCGGAACACAGATACGCAGTATTTT. Translated: CASSAPLWCWRNTDTQYF.

V usage is TRBV5-4 and J usage is TRBJ2-2, with TRBD2 matching 12 bases. CDR1 is SGHNT and CDR2 is YYREEE in the germline V gene (reference sequence). This CDR3 contains 18 residues. V lost 4 bases to trimming and J lost 2 bases; unmatched junction nucleotides: 9. CDR3 residues: CASSPGGLAGSNTGELFF. The CDR3 DNA sequence: TGTGCCAGCAGCCCCGGAGGACTAGCGGGATCTAACACCGGGGAGCTGTTTTTT.

The chain employs TRBV2 and TRBJ2-5, with D possibly matching TRBD2 (5 bases). Trimming removed 4 bases at V and 5 bases at J, with 8 bases between. The germline V gene encodes CDR1 SNHLY and CDR2 FYNNEI. The CDR3 loop spans 12 amino acids. In DNA, the CDR3 is TGTGCCAGCAGTGGCTCGGGGGAGACCCAGTACTTC. Its translation: CASSGSGETQYF.

V gene TRBV5-1 combines with J gene TRBJ2-3; 9 nucleotides match TRBD1. The CDR3 loop spans 16 amino acids. After removal of 3 bases from V and 4 bases from J, the junction contained 9 bases not matched to a gene. CDR1 and CDR2 from the germline V gene are SGHRS and YFSETQ. The CDR3, as DNA: TGCGCCAGCAGCTGGGGGGGACAGGGCGCTGCAGATACGCAGTATTTT. Its protein is CASSWGGQGAADTQYF.

The chain is built from TRBV28 and TRBJ1-5; D is undetermined. From germline, CDR1 is MDHEN and CDR2 SYDVKM. The V end was cut by 2 bases, the J end by 2 bases, with 10 bases between. The CDR3 runs to 15 residues. The CDR3 loop is CASSLREYRNQPQHF. CDR3 nucleotide sequence: TGTGCCAGCAGTTTAAGGGAATACCGCAATCAGCCCCAGCATTTT.

V is TRBV4-1 and J is TRBJ1-1; possible D gene TRBD1, 5 bases. Germline CDR1 is MGHRA and CDR2 is YSYEKL. Trimming took off 0 bases at V and 2 bases at J, with 7 bases between the two ends. This CDR3 region has 14 residues. CDR3 in amino acids: CASSQDGGNTEAFF. The CDR3 bases are TGCGCCAGCAGCCAAGACGGGGGAAACACTGAAGCTTTCTTT.

The chain employs TRBV7-2 and TRBJ2-7; maybe TRBD2 (6 bases). This CDR3 region has 13 residues. The V gene's germline CDR1 is SGHTA and CDR2 FQGNSA. The ends were cut back, 5 bases at V and 3 bases at J, with 11 bases in the middle. The chain's CDR3 is CASSQADYYEQYF. The CDR3 DNA sequence: TGTGCCAGCAGCCAAGCGGACTACTACGAGCAGTACTTC.

The table lists this clone with a few counts. This chain uses TRBV2 with TRBJ2-3; TRBD1 matches at 8 bases. This CDR3 has 15 amino acids. Germline assignment: CDR1 SNHLY and CDR2 FYNNEI. The junction had 6 bases not matched to a gene; V was cut back by 5 bases and J by 2 bases. Written as DNA, the CDR3 is TGTGCCAGCAGTCAATACAGGGGGTCCACAGATACGCAGTATTTT. Translation: CASSQYRGSTDTQYF. Looking up the rest from reference TRBV2 and TRBJ2-3 gives the full variable domain: EPEVTQTPSHQVTQMGQEVILRCVPISNHLYFYWYRQILGQKVEFLVSFYNNEISEKSEIFDDQFSVERPDGSNFTLKIRSTKLEDSAMYFCASSQYRGSTDTQYFGPGTRLTVL.

V is TRBV15 and J is TRBJ2-5; TRBD1 aligns across 8 bases. With 0 bases clipped from V and 7 bases from J, the junction kept 22 bases outside the gene matches. This CDR3 has 20 residues. Germline V gene sequence: CDR1 LNHNV, CDR2 YYDKDF (reference sequence). The CDR3: CATSRDFDPSGAGGEGTQYF. CDR3 nucleotide sequence: TGTGCCACCAGCAGAGATTTCGACCCCTCGGGGGCAGGGGGCGAGGGGACCCAGTACTTC.

V usage is TRBV6-5 and J usage is TRBJ1-2; 9 bases align to TRBD1. The germline V gene has CDR1 MNHEY and CDR2 SVGAGI. The trim removed 0 bases at V and 3 bases at J, leaving 2 bases unmatched. This CDR3 has 15 amino acids. CDR3: CASSYSTGGDYGYTF. CDR3 coding DNA: TGTGCCAGCAGTTACTCGACAGGGGGTGACTATGGCTACACCTTC.

The chain carries TRBV5-6 and TRBJ2-1, with D unresolved. Trimming took 6 bases from V and 4 from J, leaving 26 bases between them. Germline CDR1 and CDR2: SGHDT and YYEEEE. The CDR3 runs to 18 residues. For the CDR3, the DNA is TGTGCCAGCAACTTCCTTCCCCGATGGCAGGACGTTTACAATGAGCAGTTCTTC. The encoded protein is CASNFLPRWQDVYNEQFF.

The chain combines TRBV19 with TRBJ2-7; 8 bases align to TRBD2. Germline values: CDR1 LNHDA, CDR2 SQIVND (reference sequence). The trim removed 6 bases at V and 4 bases at J, leaving 5 bases unmatched. CDR3 size: 13 residues. The CDR3 DNA reads as TGTGCCAGTAGCCCGACTAGCGCGTACGAGCAGTACTTC. Amino acid sequence: CASSPTSAYEQYF.

The chain uses TRBV7-8 and TRBJ2-7; 9 positions match TRBD1. CDR3 length: 15 amino acids. V lost 5 bases to trimming and J lost 1 base; unmatched junction nucleotides: 6. Germline CDR1 is SGHVS and CDR2 is FQNEAQ. CDR3 DNA sequence: TGTGCCAGCAGCCCTGGACAGGGGCCATCCTACGAGCAGTACTTC. Protein product: CASSPGQGPSYEQYF.

V usage is TRBV7-6 and J usage is TRBJ1-3, with no clear D. In germline, CDR1 is SGHVS, CDR2 FNYEAQ. CDR3 length: 14 residues. The V end was cut by 1 base, the J end by 4 bases, with 8 bases between. CDR3 protein: CASSLGARGNTIYF. The DNA for the CDR3 is TGTGCCAGCAGCTTAGGGGCCCGAGGAAACACCATATATTTT.

The chain recombines TRBV19 with TRBJ2-1, with 10 positions matching TRBD2. Trimming removed 3 bases from V and 5 bases from J; junction bases left unmatched: 4. The CDR3 length is 15 residues. Germline-derived CDR1 and CDR2 are LNHDA and SQIVND (reference sequence). DNA of the CDR3: TGTGCCAGTAGTATCCTAGCGGGAGTTGACAATGAGCAGTTCTTC. Protein product: CASSILAGVDNEQFF. Full variable domain (outside the CDR3, taken from reference TRBV19 and TRBJ2-1): DGGITQSPKYLFRKEGQNVTLSCEQNLNHDAMYWYRQDPGQGLRLIYYSQIVNDFQKGDIAEGYSVSREKKESFPLTVTSAQKNPTAFYLCASSILAGVDNEQFFGPGTRLTVL.

The V and J genes are TRBV7-6 and TRBJ2-2, with a weak D call TRBD1 (5 bases). Trimming cost V 5 bases and J 2 bases, with 12 bases left between them. This CDR3 contains 15 residues. CDR1 SGHVS and CDR2 FNYEAQ come from the germline V gene. The CDR3 loop reads CASSLRQSNTGELFF. DNA of the CDR3: TGTGCCAGCAGCCTACGACAGTCTAACACCGGGGAGCTGTTTTTT.

This chain joins TRBV15 and TRBJ1-2, with a tentative D call TRBD1 (6 bases). From germline, CDR1 is LNHNV and CDR2 YYDKDF (reference sequence). This CDR3 region has 15 residues. Trimming took 0 bases from V and 6 from J, leaving 14 bases between them. This CDR3 reads CATSRDRGANNGYTF. In nucleotides, the CDR3 is TGTGCCACCAGCAGAGATCGGGGGGCCAACAATGGCTACACCTTC.

The chain employs TRBV5-1 and TRBJ2-3; no definite D call. V lost 9 bases and J 3 bases, leaving 20 bases between the germline ends. CDR1 is SGHRS and CDR2 is YFSETQ in the germline V gene. This CDR3 comprises 15 residues. The CDR3 loop is CATTKDPSRTDTQYF. CDR3 DNA sequence: TGCGCCACCACAAAGGACCCTAGTAGGACAGATACGCAGTATTTT.

This chain connects TRBV6-5 to TRBJ2-5; D is unclear. Trimming took 5 bases from V and 0 from J, leaving 10 bases between them. This CDR3 spans 14 amino acids. CDR1 MNHEY and CDR2 SVGAGI come from the germline V gene. CDR3 protein: CASSPYSDQETQYF. The CDR3 DNA reads as TGTGCCAGCAGTCCCTACAGTGACCAAGAGACCCAGTACTTC.

The chain links TRBV28 to TRBJ2-3; D is unresolved. CDR1 is MDHEN and CDR2 is SYDVKM in the germline V gene. V was clipped by 7 bases and J by 1 base, with 18 bases between them. The CDR3 extends over 16 amino acids. This CDR3 is CASTLRAPSGTDTQYF. In DNA form, the CDR3 reads TGTGCCAGCACCCTTAGGGCCCCGAGTGGCACAGATACGCAGTATTTT. Complete variable domain (other parts from reference TRBV28 and TRBJ2-3): DVKVTQSSRYLVKRTGEKVFLECVQDMDHENMFWYRQDPGLGLRLIYFSYDVKMKEKGDIPEGYSVSREKKERFSLILESASTNQTSMYLCASTLRAPSGTDTQYFGPGTRLTVL.

The chain joins TRBV9 to TRBJ2-7; the match to TRBD2 covers 7 bases. Germline assignment: CDR1 SGDLS and CDR2 YYNGEE. After removal of 0 bases from V and 3 bases from J, the junction contained 6 bases not matched to a gene. This CDR3 is 15 amino acids long. CDR3 nucleotides: TGTGCCAGCAGCGTAGATGGTGGGGAGGGCTACGAGCAGTACTTC. Translation gives CASSVDGGEGYEQYF.

The chain carries TRBV28 and TRBJ2-3, with 8 nucleotides matching TRBD1. The CDR3 extends over 15 amino acids. Unmatched junction bases numbered 7, after V lost 5 bases and J lost 3 bases. Germline V gene lookup returns CDR1 MDHEN and CDR2 SYDVKM. The CDR3 protein is CASSTRTGWTDTQYF. CDR3 bases: TGTGCCAGCAGTACCCGGACAGGGTGGACAGATACGCAGTATTTT.

The chain employs TRBV7-3 and TRBJ2-1; D gene unclear. Trimming pared 4 bases from V and 6 bases from J, leaving 4 bases between. The CDR3 runs 11 residues. CDR1 is SGHTA and CDR2 is FQGTGA in the germline V gene. The chain's CDR3 is CASSSANEQFF. The CDR3 DNA reads as TGTGCCAGCAGCTCCGCCAATGAGCAGTTCTTC.

The chain recombines TRBV5-1 with TRBJ2-3; TRBD2 matches at 7 bases. The ends lost 0 bases at V and 4 bases at J; junction bases unmatched: 8. Germline loops: CDR1 SGHRS, CDR2 YFSETQ. The CDR3 extends over 16 amino acids. CDR3 residues: CASSLGLAGRADTQYF. CDR3 sequence (DNA): TGCGCCAGCAGCTTGGGTCTGGCAGGGAGGGCAGATACGCAGTATTTT.

Only one count was recorded for this clone. This sequence joins TRBV28 and TRBJ2-3; 7 positions agree with TRBD2. Germline assignment: CDR1 MDHEN and CDR2 SYDVKM. The CDR3 is made up of 17 amino acids. The J segment lost 4 bases and the V segment lost 6 bases, leaving 16 bases of the junction unmatched. The CDR3, as DNA: TGTGCCAGCAGCCTAGGTCTGGTGGGAGGGTACCCAGATACGCAGTATTTT. Protein product: CASSLGLVGGYPDTQYF. The complete variable domain, with remaining parts taken from reference TRBV28 and TRBJ2-3, reads DVKVTQSSRYLVKRTGEKVFLECVQDMDHENMFWYRQDPGLGLRLIYFSYDVKMKEKGDIPEGYSVSREKKERFSLILESASTNQTSMYLCASSLGLVGGYPDTQYFGPGTRLTVL.

The chain uses TRBV15 and TRBJ2-1; D could derive from TRBD1 or TRBD2 (5 bases each). The germline V gene encodes CDR1 LNHNV and CDR2 YYDKDF (reference sequence). V was shortened by 9 bases and J by 5 bases, with 17 bases between the two germline ends. The CDR3 runs 14 residues. The CDR3 DNA is TGTGCCACGAGGGGATTTCGGGCCAACAATGAGCAGTTCTTC. Its translation is CATRGFRANNEQFF.

This clone was counted once. The chain is built from TRBV9 and TRBJ1-4; D not certain. CDR3 length: 16 residues. Germline V CDR1 and CDR2: SGDLS, YYNGEE. The V and J ends lost 0 bases and 0 bases respectively, with 9 bases between them. CDR3 sequence reads: CASSVGPVPTNEKLFF. The CDR3 region has the DNA TGTGCCAGCAGCGTAGGCCCCGTACCAACTAATGAAAAACTGTTTTTT.

With respect to this clone: This CDR3 is also generated by other DNA sequences in the sample. The chain joins TRBV28 to TRBJ2-7; TRBD1 is a possible D gene (5 bases). V was cut by 7 bases and J by 4 bases, with 14 bases left in between. Germline V CDR1 and CDR2: MDHEN, SYDVKM. The CDR3 length is 13 residues. The CDR3 loop reads CASTGALGYEQYF. The CDR3 DNA follows: TGTGCCAGCACTGGGGCCCTGGGATACGAGCAGTACTTC.

The chain carries TRBV4-1 and TRBJ2-5; 12 bases agree with TRBD2. The CDR3 runs to 15 residues. V gave up 1 base and J gave up 3 bases; unmatched junction bases: 0. Germline values: CDR1 MGHRA, CDR2 YSYEKL. The CDR3 protein is CASSQGTSGKETQYF. The CDR3 nucleotides are TGCGCCAGCAGCCAAGGGACTAGCGGGAAAGAGACCCAGTACTTC.

The chain couples TRBV9 to TRBJ2-3; either TRBD1 or TRBD2 may fit D (6 bases each). The CDR3 consists of 13 residues. The germline CDR1 and CDR2 sequences are SGDLS and YYNGEE. Deletions cut 6 bases from V and 5 bases from J, with 13 bases between. CDR3: CASNPGGRDTQYF. The DNA of the CDR3 is TGTGCCAGCAACCCCGGGGGCCGAGATACGCAGTATTTT.

This chain connects TRBV7-3 to TRBJ2-6; a weak D match, TRBD1 (6 bases). Trimming removed 5 bases from V and 0 bases from J, with 20 bases in between. The CDR3 runs to 19 residues. Germline CDR1 is SGHTA and CDR2 is FQGTGA. CDR3 region: CASSPYPDSFLSGANVLTF. The CDR3 coding sequence is TGTGCCAGCAGCCCCTATCCGGACAGTTTTCTCTCTGGGGCCAACGTCCTGACTTTC.